This T cell receptor beta chain was recovered during a study of T cell repertoires in cytomegalovirus infection. In the study overall: Public TCR beta signatures marked donors with CMV infection and the matching HLA.

From germline, CDR1 is MGHRA and CDR2 YSYEKL. This CDR3 spans 13 amino acids. Points from the study as a whole: Public TCR beta family frequency separated CMV-and-HLA carriers, including in an independent cohort. Clonotype analysis showed dominance of the ex vivo response by HLA-C-restricted CMV-specific TCR beta clonotypes.

Points on this clonotype: Its antigen is not known. At one boundary the junction diverges from the germline segment, which might be a read error.

TCRdb itself ran the reads through MiXCR, one entry per CDR3 protein. The table shows 550,000 to 850,000 distinct CDR3 sequences, with approximately 33% occurring only once. This TCR derives from a human donor in good health (CMV status not recorded). Some clones in this sample may be carry-over from other donors' samples. The sample was cultured PBMCs, taken from culture after CMV antigen stimulation. V gene TRBV4-1 combines with J gene TRBJ2-3; D perhaps matches TRBD1 (5 bases). CDR3 amino acids: CSSSWGPRDTQYF. In DNA, the CDR3 is TGCTCCAGCAGCTGGGGCCCTCGGGATACGCAGTATTTT.